This record covers a single T cell receptor beta chain. The antigen is unknown. Produced via immunoSEQ multiplex PCR; TCRdb's table is partial and in-frame only. The top ten clones hold around 9.5% of a sample with 50,000 to 80,000 clones, roughly 81% of them seen once. The entry originates in a study of OX40 agonist ivuxolimab in advanced cancers. Study details: Participants could have had prior anti-PD-1, anti-PD-L1 or anti-CTLA-4 therapy, and around 43% had some.

Trimming took off 3 bases at V and 3 bases at J, with 21 bases between the two ends. Germline CDR1 is SGHDN and CDR2 is FVKESK. This CDR3 is 17 amino acids long. Study-wide results and limits: Clonal expansion was among the lowest in partial responders at 0.1-3.0 mg/kg, especially CD8+.

The chain is built from TRBV14 and TRBJ2-7; D perhaps matches TRBD2 (6 bases). The source is an adult with an advanced solid tumor such as melanoma, head and neck, liver or kidney cancer. Here the sequenced sample was CD4+ or CD8+ T cells sorted from blood, taken in a trial of the OX40 agonist ivuxolimab. The CDR3 bases are TGTGCCAGCAGCCAGTCTCGGGGTAGCGGAACCTACTACGAGCAGTACTTC. Amino acids: CASSQSRGSGTYYEQYF.